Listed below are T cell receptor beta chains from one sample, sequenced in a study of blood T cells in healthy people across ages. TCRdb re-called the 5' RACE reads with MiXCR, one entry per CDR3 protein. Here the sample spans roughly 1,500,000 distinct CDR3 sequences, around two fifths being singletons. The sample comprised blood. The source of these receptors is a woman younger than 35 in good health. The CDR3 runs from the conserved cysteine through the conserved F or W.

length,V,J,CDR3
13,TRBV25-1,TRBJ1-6,CASSRDVNSPLHF
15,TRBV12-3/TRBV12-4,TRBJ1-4,CASSSTGSGSEKLFF
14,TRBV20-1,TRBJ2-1,CSAREPGGNNEQFF
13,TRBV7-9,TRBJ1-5,CASSLGTHQPQHF
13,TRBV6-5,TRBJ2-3,CASSRTGASTQYF
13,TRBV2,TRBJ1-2,CASSYTKDYGYTF
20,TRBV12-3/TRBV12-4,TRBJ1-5,CASSLSSSGPAPGSNQPQHF
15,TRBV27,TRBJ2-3,CASSRLAGNSNTQYF
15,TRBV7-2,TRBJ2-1,CASSLGQYSYNEQFF
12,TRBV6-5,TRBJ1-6,CASRWLNSPLHF
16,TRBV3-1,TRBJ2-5,CASSQDSWAELETQYF
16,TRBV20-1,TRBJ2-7,CSARDSRTGGLYEQYF
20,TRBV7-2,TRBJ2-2,CASSLSRPRSGGQNTGELFF
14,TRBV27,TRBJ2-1,CVSSFPSSYNEQFF
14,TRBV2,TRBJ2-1,CASTYTSSYNERFF
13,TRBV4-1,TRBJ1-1,CASSHLRSREAFF
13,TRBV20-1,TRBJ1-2,CSAMEQVGYGYTF
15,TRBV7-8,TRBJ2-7,CASSLGGRGSYEQYF
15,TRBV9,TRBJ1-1,CASSVYQGMNTEAFF
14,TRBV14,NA,CASSLRGGRYEQYF
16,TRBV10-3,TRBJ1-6,CAISLEGQEGGSPLHF
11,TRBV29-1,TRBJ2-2,CSVLITGELFF
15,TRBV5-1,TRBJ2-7,CASSLAAEMTYEQYF
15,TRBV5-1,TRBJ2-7,CASSLAWGFRDEQYF
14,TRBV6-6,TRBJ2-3,CASTPGQSTDTQYF
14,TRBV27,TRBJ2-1,CASSLRDSLNEQFF
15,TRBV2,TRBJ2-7,CASSETTSPTYEQYF
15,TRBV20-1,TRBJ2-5,CSARVTGVNGETQYF
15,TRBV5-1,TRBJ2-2,CASRDWGANTGELFF
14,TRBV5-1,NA,CASSAEAGGYEQYF
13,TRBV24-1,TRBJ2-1,CATSGTAHNEQFF
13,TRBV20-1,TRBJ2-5,CSALDTKRETQYF
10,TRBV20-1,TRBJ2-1,CSARGYEQFF
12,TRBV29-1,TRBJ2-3,CSVEQSTDTQYF
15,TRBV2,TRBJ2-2,CASRGTSSRTGELFF
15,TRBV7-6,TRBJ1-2,CASSFRGLTNYGYTF
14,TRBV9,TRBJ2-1,CASSWDIGYNEQFF
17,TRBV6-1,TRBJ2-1,CASSDLSGRTNYNEQFF
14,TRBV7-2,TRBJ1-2,CASSSIGATGGYTF
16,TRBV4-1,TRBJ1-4,CASSQEGAGVNEKLFF
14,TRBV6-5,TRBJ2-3,CASRLAGATDTQYF